This T cell receptor beta chain was identified in a study of response to subunit inactivated influenza vaccine. Study-wide results and limits: Authors suggested each seasonal flu vaccination may recruit only limited numbers of new T cells.

There are many counts of this clonotype. Its antigen is unidentified. TCRdb analysed the RT-PCR reads with MiXCR anew, one entry per CDR3 protein. The data hold more than 400,000 distinct CDR3 sequences, with about 7.2% observed a single time. The CDR3 covers 18 residues. The germline V gene encodes CDR1 ENHRY and CDR2 SYGVKD. With V trimmed by 7 bases and J by 0 bases, 11 bases remained unmatched. The origin of this receptor is a man aged 50 to 69 who received an inactivated influenza vaccine. This chain joins TRBV10-3 and TRBJ2-1; 11 bases agree with TRBD2. This specimen was PBMCs from blood, taken 23 months after vaccination. The chain's CDR3 is CAINSGLAGGSSYNEQFF. The CDR3 DNA reads TGTGCCATCAATTCCGGGCTAGCGGGAGGCAGCTCCTACAATGAGCAGTTCTTC.